The 24 T cell receptor beta chains below all came from one sample that was sequenced in a study of spatial heterogeneity in lung cancer. Study-wide findings and caveats: Mutation counts in tumors were tracked by counts of expanded intratumoral alpha and beta TCRs.

Noted time point: sample taken at primary tumor resection. TCRdb re-analysed the 5' RACE reads in MiXCR, keeping a single row per CDR3 protein. The sample holds over 8,500 distinct CDR3 sequences, approximately 4.7% seen once. Their antigens remain unidentified. The sequencing used lung tumor tissue, collected at surgery. Every receptor here comes from a male donor with early-stage non-small cell lung cancer.

This clonotype was detected many times. This beta chain came through as a stray read in a library set up for alpha chains, and its size says little. In DNA form, the CDR3 reads TGTGCCAGCAGTGCAGACAGGTTCTATGGCTACACCTTC. This gives the protein CASSADRFYGYTF. This chain uses TRBV7-2 with TRBJ1-2; tentatively, D is TRBD1 (6 bases). CDR3 length: 13 residues. From germline, CDR1 is SGHTA and CDR2 FQGNSA. The V gene lost 6 bases and the J gene lost 4 bases, with 12 bases spanning the gap.

This clonotype appeared many times. A library prepared for alpha chains yielded this beta chain as an off-target read; its size is of little meaning. This chain connects TRBV9 to TRBJ2-5; 10 bases match TRBD2. After removal of 5 bases from V and 4 bases from J, the junction contained 11 bases not matched to a gene. The CDR3 contains 16 residues. Germline CDR1 reads SGDLS; CDR2 reads YYNGEE. The CDR3 is CASRALAGEWRETQYF. CDR3 DNA sequence: TGTGCCAGCAGGGCCCTAGCGGGAGAATGGAGAGAGACCCAGTACTTC.

This clonotype showed up many times. Since it is a stray read in a library aimed at alpha chains, this beta chain has a size that is not meaningful. The gene calls are TRBV7-9 and TRBJ2-7; 12 bases align to TRBD2. V was pared by 6 bases and J by 0 bases, with 3 bases of the junction left unmatched. Germline V gene lookup returns CDR1 SEHNR and CDR2 FQNEAQ (reference sequence). The CDR3 is 15 residues long. The CDR3 reads CASSSGLAGSYEQYF. The CDR3 nucleotides are TGTGCCAGCAGTTCGGGACTAGCGGGCTCCTACGAGCAGTACTTC.

This clonotype was seen repeatedly, ten times or more. For a library built for alpha chains, this beta chain is a stray read; little rests on its size. J is TRBJ2-7 and V is TRBV4-1, with 9 bases fitting TRBD1. This CDR3 is built from 15 residues. The germline gives CDR1 MGHRA, CDR2 YSYEKL. V lost 4 bases and J lost 4; bases outside the gene matches: 8. This CDR3 is CASSRAQGAGYEQYF. Written as DNA, the CDR3 is TGCGCCAGCAGCCGAGCACAGGGGGCTGGGTACGAGCAGTACTTC.

Sample share makes this clonotype medium-sized. This beta chain lies outside the target of a library built for alpha chains; its clone size means little. The chain is built from TRBV7-9 and TRBJ1-6; D unresolved. Germline-derived CDR1 and CDR2 are SEHNR and FQNEAQ (reference sequence). The CDR3 consists of 16 residues. V was pared by 4 bases and J by 4 bases, with 14 bases between. CDR3 sequence (DNA): TGTGCCAGCAGCTCCGGTGCGGGATTTTATAATTCACCCCTCCACTTT. Its protein is CASSSGAGFYNSPLHF.

This clonotype was observed at least ten times. The library was built for alpha chains, so this beta chain is an off-target read and its size means little. The rearrangement joins TRBV20-1 to TRBJ2-2; TRBD2 matches 9 bases. Losses at the gene ends were 5 bases for V and 3 bases for J; bases not matched to a gene: 10. The germline CDR1 and CDR2 sequences are DFQATT and SNEGSKA (reference sequence). This CDR3 has 16 amino acids. Here the CDR3 reads CSAPTSGLRDTGELFF. The CDR3 coding sequence is TGCAGTGCTCCGACTAGCGGACTACGGGACACCGGGGAGCTGTTTTTT.

The table lists this clonotype with many counts. The library was prepared for alpha chains; this beta chain is a stray read, so its frequency means little. The chain carries TRBV7-2 and TRBJ2-7; tentatively, D is TRBD2 (5 bases). The CDR3 consists of 15 residues. The germline V gene has CDR1 SGHTA and CDR2 FQGNSA. Trimming removed 5 bases from V and 0 bases from J, with 14 bases in between. Here the CDR3 DNA reads TGTGCCAGCAGCCTAGGACTCATTTCCTCCTACGAGCAGTACTTC. The encoded protein is CASSLGLISSYEQYF.

This clonotype was counted ten times or more. This beta chain is a stray sequence in a library constructed for alpha chains; its clone size is not meaningful. CDR3 sequence: CAISDPGRSTDTQYF. The CDR3 region has the DNA TGTGCCATCAGTGACCCGGGCAGAAGCACAGATACGCAGTATTTT. This chain uses TRBV10-3 with TRBJ2-3; D is unresolved. CDR3 length: 15 residues. Germline-derived CDR1 and CDR2 are ENHRY and SYGVKD. Between the trimmed V and J ends, which lost 3 bases and 0 bases, there was a span of 10 bases.

The sample holds many counts of this clonotype. The library was designed around alpha chains, so this beta chain is a stray read whose abundance carries little weight. The J gene is TRBJ1-1, the V gene TRBV12-3 or TRBV12-4, with D perhaps TRBD1 (6 bases). The CDR3 totals 13 residues. V lost 7 bases and J 4 bases, leaving 13 bases between the germline ends. The CDR3: CASTWDMGTEAFF. CDR3 nucleotides: TGTGCCAGCACCTGGGACATGGGCACTGAAGCTTTCTTT.

This clonotype occurred many times. As an off-target read in a library built for alpha chains, this beta chain has a frequency of little significance. The V and J genes are TRBV5-5 and TRBJ2-3; 11 bases match TRBD1. From germline, CDR1 is SGHKS and CDR2 YYEKEE (reference sequence). This CDR3 has 13 residues. Trimming at V came to 4 bases and at J to 5 bases, leaving 0 bases not matched to a gene. The CDR3 reads CASSGTGGDTQYF. The CDR3 region has the DNA TGTGCCAGCAGCGGGACAGGGGGAGATACGCAGTATTTT.

In its sample, this clonotype is medium-sized. Because this beta chain is a stray read in a library intended to capture alpha chains, its abundance should not be given much weight. This chain joins TRBV20-1 and TRBJ2-3, with 7 bases matching TRBD2. With V trimmed by 1 base and J by 3 bases, 4 bases remained unmatched. Germline-derived CDR1 and CDR2 are DFQATT and SNEGSKA (reference sequence). The CDR3 length is 14 residues. The CDR3 DNA reads TGCAGTGCTAGAGTGGGCGGGAGAACAGATACGCAGTATTTT. Protein: CSARVGGRTDTQYF.

This clonotype was counted many times. This beta chain lies outside the target of a library built for alpha chains; its clone size means little. For the CDR3, the DNA is TGCAGTGCTAGCGCAGGGTACAATCAGCCCCAGCATTTT. This encodes CSASAGYNQPQHF. The chain has TRBV20-1 and TRBJ1-5; weak D call: TRBD1 (5 bases). This CDR3 spans 13 amino acids. Germline CDR1 reads DFQATT; CDR2 reads SNEGSKA (reference sequence). The germline V and J ends were trimmed by 3 bases and 3 bases, with 9 bases remaining between them.

Comment on this clonotype: Since the library was made to target alpha chains, this beta chain is a stray read and its abundance is not meaningful. V and J are TRBV4-1 and TRBJ2-2, with 7 nucleotides matching TRBD2. Looked up from germline, CDR1 is MGHRA and CDR2 is YSYEKL. CDR3 length: 16 amino acids. V lost 0 bases, J lost 5 bases, and 6 bases stayed unmatched. This CDR3 reads CASSQDTSGATGELFF. CDR3 coding DNA: TGCGCCAGCAGCCAAGATACAAGCGGGGCTACCGGGGAGCTGTTTTTT.

A note on this clonotype: This beta chain slipped into a library made for alpha chains as a stray read, so its size is not meaningful. This chain connects TRBV11-2 to TRBJ2-3; TRBD2 agrees at 11 bases. This CDR3 region has 16 residues. The trim removed 1 base at V and 5 bases at J, leaving 5 bases unmatched. CDR1 is SGHAT, CDR2 FQNNGV, per germline. This CDR3 is CASSLGLAGGIDTQYF. CDR3 DNA: TGTGCCAGCAGCTTAGGGCTAGCGGGAGGTATAGATACGCAGTATTTT.

This clonotype has ten or more counts. This beta chain slipped into a library made for alpha chains as a stray read, so its size is not meaningful. The chain uses TRBV4-2 and TRBJ1-6; D remains unclear. Trimming shortened V by 1 base and J by 7 bases, and 8 bases separated the two germline ends. The CDR3 spans 14 residues. CDR1 is LGHNA, CDR2 YNFKEQ, per germline. CDR3 bases: TGTGCCAGCAGCCAAGGAGCGGAAAATTCACCCCTCCACTTT. Translation gives CASSQGAENSPLHF.

This clonotype occurred many times. Found in a library prepared for alpha chains, this beta chain is an off-target read, and its abundance has little meaning. The J gene is TRBJ2-3, the V gene TRBV5-4; TRBD2 is a possible D gene (5 bases). Germline V gene lookup returns CDR1 SGHNT and CDR2 YYREEE (reference sequence). V was cut by 2 bases and J by 3 bases, with 13 bases left in between. The CDR3 loop spans 15 amino acids. CDR3 in amino acids: CASSLGGPQTDTQYF. The DNA of the CDR3 is TGTGCCAGCAGCTTAGGCGGGCCGCAAACAGATACGCAGTATTTT.

This clonotype was counted ten times or more. This beta chain is an off-target read within a library intended for alpha chains, so its frequency means little. The J gene is TRBJ2-2, the V gene TRBV19; D tentatively fits TRBD1 or TRBD2 (6 bases each). Germline V gene lookup returns CDR1 LNHDA and CDR2 SQIVND (reference sequence). The germline V and J ends were trimmed by 5 bases and 4 bases, with 11 bases remaining between them. This CDR3 has 14 amino acids. Here the CDR3 reads CASSVGGLTGELFF. The CDR3 DNA reads TGTGCCAGTAGTGTCGGGGGCCTCACCGGGGAGCTGTTTTTT.

This clonotype was detected ten times or more. A library prepared for alpha chains yielded this beta chain as an off-target read; its size is of little meaning. The rearrangement joins TRBV13 to TRBJ1-2; perhaps TRBD1 as D (6 bases). Germline lookup yields CDR1 PRHDT and CDR2 FYEKMQ (reference sequence). V was pared by 2 bases and J by 4 bases, with 11 bases between. This CDR3 has 14 amino acids. The CDR3 nucleotides are TGTGCCAGCAGCTTAAGGGGGGCTGGCTATGGCTACACCTTC. It translates to CASSLRGAGYGYTF.

Concerning this clonotype: This beta chain is an off-target read within a library intended for alpha chains, so its frequency means little. V usage is TRBV7-2 and J usage is TRBJ1-5, with a possible D match to TRBD1 (5 bases). Trimming pared 1 base from V and 6 bases from J, leaving 19 bases between. The length of the CDR3 is 17 residues. Germline lookup yields CDR1 SGHTA and CDR2 FQGNSA. The CDR3 DNA is TGTGCCAGCAGCTTAGTGAGGGGCATTCTCGGCCCTCAGCCCCAGCATTTT. It is translated as CASSLVRGILGPQPQHF.

By share, this clonotype counts as medium-sized (0.01 to 0.1%). This beta chain lies outside the target of a library built for alpha chains; its clone size means little. The chain has TRBV11-1 and TRBJ1-2, with 9 bases fitting TRBD1. J lost 2 bases, V lost 7 bases, and 5 bases had no gene match. CDR1 SGHAT and CDR2 FQDESV come from the germline V gene (reference sequence). The CDR3 length is 14 residues. CDR3 in DNA: TGTGCCAGCACCCCGGACAGGGGAAACTATGGCTACACCTTC. Residues: CASTPDRGNYGYTF.

This clonotype is deemed large. In a library made to pick up alpha chains, this beta chain is a stray read with a size that means little. The rearrangement joins TRBV20-1 to TRBJ2-7, with TRBD1 as a possible D gene (6 bases). V was trimmed by 0 bases and J by 0 bases, leaving 12 bases between them. The CDR3 runs to 15 residues. Germline lookup yields CDR1 DFQATT and CDR2 SNEGSKA (reference sequence). The CDR3 reads CSARDNDRLSYEQYF. CDR3 DNA sequence: TGCAGTGCTAGAGATAATGACAGGCTCTCCTACGAGCAGTACTTC.

As regards this clonotype: With the library built for alpha chains, this beta chain is off target and its frequency is not meaningful. This chain links TRBV20-1 with TRBJ2-7; 10 bases map to TRBD1. J gave up 0 bases and V 1 base, and 6 bases lay outside the gene matches. The CDR3 is 16 amino acids. Germline V gene data show CDR1 as DFQATT and CDR2 as SNEGSKA (reference sequence). Here the CDR3 reads CSARGVRDRGSYEQYF. The CDR3, as DNA: TGCAGTGCTAGAGGGGTACGGGACAGGGGCTCCTACGAGCAGTACTTC.

This clonotype was counted at least ten times. This beta chain appears as a stray read in a library generated for alpha chains; its size is not informative. This chain joins TRBV20-1 and TRBJ2-7; no clear D. This CDR3 has 11 amino acids. Germline loops: CDR1 DFQATT, CDR2 SNEGSKA (reference sequence). V was cut by 6 bases and J by 0 bases, with 6 bases left in between. This CDR3 reads CSAASSYEQYF. CDR3 in DNA: TGCAGTGCCGCTAGCTCCTACGAGCAGTACTTC.

This clonotype was seen many times. This beta chain is off target for a library built for alpha chains, so its abundance means little. This chain uses TRBV20-1 with TRBJ2-1, with 11 bases fitting TRBD2. The CDR3 spans 15 residues. Trimming took 4 bases from V and 2 from J; bases not matched to a gene: 4. Germline V CDR1 and CDR2: DFQATT, SNEGSKA (reference sequence). The CDR3 region is CSATGLAGTYNEQFF. The CDR3 DNA reads as TGCAGTGCTACCGGACTAGCGGGTACCTACAATGAGCAGTTCTTC.